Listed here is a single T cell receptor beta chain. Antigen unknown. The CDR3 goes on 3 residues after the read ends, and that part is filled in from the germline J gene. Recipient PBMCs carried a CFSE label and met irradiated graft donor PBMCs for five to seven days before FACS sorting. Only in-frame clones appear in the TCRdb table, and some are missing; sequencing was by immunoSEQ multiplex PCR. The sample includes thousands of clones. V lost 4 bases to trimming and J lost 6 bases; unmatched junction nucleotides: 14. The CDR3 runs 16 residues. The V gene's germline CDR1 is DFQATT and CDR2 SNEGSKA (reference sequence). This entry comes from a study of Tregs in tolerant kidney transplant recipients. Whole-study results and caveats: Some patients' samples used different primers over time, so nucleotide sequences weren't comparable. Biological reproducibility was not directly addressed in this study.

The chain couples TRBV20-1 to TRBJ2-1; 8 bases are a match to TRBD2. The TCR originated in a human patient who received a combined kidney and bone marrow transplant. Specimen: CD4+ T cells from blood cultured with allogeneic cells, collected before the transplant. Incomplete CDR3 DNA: TGCAGTGCTATTACTAGCGGCCCCCGGGTGGGCAATGAG. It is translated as CSAITSGPRVGNE. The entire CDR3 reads CSAITSGPRVGNEQFF.